The next 17 T cell receptor beta chains were all read from a single sample in a study of beta chain features in type 1 diabetes. Whole-study findings and limits: TCRB CDR3 length was moderately but significantly reduced in all four CD4+ subsets of Type 1 diabetes patients.

These TCRs are of unknown antigen specificity. Isolated RNA was reverse transcribed in full, so expressed TCRB transcripts were sequenced. Measured with immunoSEQ multiplex PCR; TCRdb has only the in-frame clones, and not every one. The data contain around 100,000 clones, 25% to 35% of them singletons. What was sequenced was central memory CD4+ T cells from blood. The receptor set was obtained from a woman aged 18 to 35 with type 1 diabetes.

The chain combines TRBV25-1 with TRBJ2-3; 7 bases align to TRBD1. Germline loops: CDR1 MGHDK, CDR2 SYGVNS. This CDR3 contains 14 residues. The junction had 5 bases not matched to a gene; V was cut back by 3 bases and J by 5 bases. CDR3 bases: TGTGCCAGCAGTGACTTGACAGGGTTAGATACGCAGTATTTT. The encoded protein is CASSDLTGLDTQYF.

This clone was seen a few times. The J gene is TRBJ1-2, the V gene TRBV2; no reliable D call. The CDR3 totals 16 residues. The V and J ends lost 2 bases and 2 bases respectively, with 15 bases between them. The germline V gene encodes CDR1 SNHLY and CDR2 FYNNEI. This chain's CDR3 is CASSERGGESNYGYTF. As DNA, the CDR3 is TGTGCCAGCAGTGAACGGGGTGGGGAAAGCAACTATGGCTACACCTTC. Variable domain in full (rest from reference TRBV2 and TRBJ1-2): EPEVTQTPSHQVTQMGQEVILRCVPISNHLYFYWYRQILGQKVEFLVSFYNNEISEKSEIFDDQFSVERPDGSNFTLKIRSTKLEDSAMYFCASSERGGESNYGYTFGSGTRLTVV.

This clone was recorded a few times. The chain has TRBV27 and TRBJ1-2, with a tentative D call TRBD1 (5 bases). Germline V gene data show CDR1 as MNHEY and CDR2 as SMNVEV (reference sequence). V was shortened by 3 bases and J by 3 bases, with 11 bases between the two germline ends. The CDR3 runs to 14 residues. For the CDR3, the DNA is TGTGCCAGCAGTTTGCGGCAGGGCGACTATGGCTACACCTTC. The encoded protein is CASSLRQGDYGYTF.

This clone was counted between two and nine times. The chain combines TRBV7-2 with TRBJ2-1; 8 bases line up with TRBD2. Germline V gives CDR1 SGHTA, CDR2 FQGNSA. The J segment lost 8 bases and the V segment lost 5 bases, leaving 14 bases of the junction unmatched. The CDR3 has 16 residues. The CDR3 coding sequence is TGTGCCAGCAGCCTTCAAGCGGGAGTTTCAGGGGATGAGCAGTTCTTC. It yields the protein CASSLQAGVSGDEQFF.

The gene calls are TRBV5-6 and TRBJ2-7, with D maybe TRBD2 (7 bases). CDR3 length: 15 amino acids. Germline V gene sequence: CDR1 SGHDT, CDR2 YYEEEE. V shed 4 bases and J shed 7 bases, with 21 bases lying between them. The CDR3 bases are TGTGCCAGCAGCCCCCTGGGGGGGGCTACGGGGGAGCAGTACGTC. This encodes CASSPLGGATGEQYV.

The gene calls are TRBV9 and TRBJ1-2; the match to TRBD1 covers 7 bases. The V gene end was trimmed by 0 bases and the J gene end by 4 bases; junction bases not matched to a gene: 3. There are 14 residues in the CDR3. Germline values: CDR1 SGDLS, CDR2 YYNGEE. The chain's CDR3 is CASSVGQGSYGYTF. Here the CDR3 DNA reads TGTGCCAGCAGCGTAGGACAGGGTTCCTATGGCTACACCTTC.

This clone has only a few counts. The V call is TRBV4-3, the J call TRBJ2-1, with 7 bases matching TRBD2. The trim removed 0 bases at V and 7 bases at J, leaving 6 bases unmatched. In germline, CDR1 is LGHNA, CDR2 YSLEER. The CDR3 is 15 amino acids. The CDR3 sequence: CASSQEGREWNEQFF. CDR3 DNA sequence: TGCGCCAGCAGCCAAGAGGGGCGGGAGTGGAATGAGCAGTTCTTC.

The rearrangement links TRBV7-8 to TRBJ1-1; TRBD1 agrees at 8 bases. The CDR3 has 13 residues. The junction had 7 bases not matched to a gene; V was cut back by 4 bases and J by 9 bases. Germline V gives CDR1 SGHVS, CDR2 FQNEAQ. This CDR3 reads CASSSRTGSQAFF. CDR3 nucleotides: TGTGCCAGCAGCTCAAGGACAGGGAGTCAAGCTTTCTTT.

The chain couples TRBV11-3 to TRBJ2-1; 10 bases line up with TRBD2. Per germline, CDR1 SGHNT and CDR2 YENEEA. CDR3 length equals 15 residues. With 8 bases clipped from V and 5 bases from J, the junction kept 9 bases outside the gene matches. The CDR3 DNA sequence: TGTGCCAGCGGAACTAGCGGGGCTATGAACAATGAGCAGTTCTTC. Protein: CASGTSGAMNNEQFF.

This sequence joins TRBV2 and TRBJ2-7; TRBD1 might be the D (5 bases). The CDR3 loop spans 10 amino acids. CDR1 and CDR2 (germline): SNHLY, FYNNEI. The V end lost 7 bases, the J end lost 6 bases, and 7 bases lay between the germline ends. CDR3 protein: CASKQGEQYF. The CDR3, as DNA: TGTGCCAGCAAGCAGGGCGAGCAGTACTTC.

This clone has just a few counts. The chain uses TRBV14 and TRBJ2-7; D perhaps matches TRBD1 (5 bases). V was shortened by 5 bases and J by 2 bases, with 13 bases between the two germline ends. CDR1 is SGHDN, CDR2 FVKESK, per germline. This CDR3 spans 14 amino acids. The CDR3 DNA reads TGTGCCAGCAGCGTCCAGGGATACCCCTACGAGCAGTACTTC. Translated: CASSVQGYPYEQYF.

The gene calls are TRBV18 and TRBJ2-7; 9 positions agree with TRBD2. The CDR3 spans 16 residues. Germline V gene sequence: CDR1 KGHSH, CDR2 LQKENI. Trimming removed 3 bases from V and 7 bases from J; junction bases left unmatched: 13. The CDR3 DNA sequence: TGTGCCAGCTCACCGAATGTAGCGGGAGTAATTTCAGAGCAGTACGTC. It codes for CASSPNVAGVISEQYV.

The J gene is TRBJ2-5, the V gene TRBV5-1; no definite D call. Germline assignment: CDR1 SGHRS and CDR2 YFSETQ. The CDR3 sequence is 14 residues long. V lost 5 bases and J lost 2, with 13 bases in between. The CDR3 loop is CASRRHQKQETQYF. The CDR3 bases are TGCGCCAGCAGGCGGCACCAGAAGCAAGAGACCCAGTACTTC.

CDR3 sequence: CASSLGPSGGAFF. The CDR3 DNA reads TGTGCCAGCAGCTTAGGGCCATCCGGGGGAGCTTTCTTT. This sequence joins TRBV7-9 and TRBJ1-1, with TRBD1 as a possible D gene (5 bases). The CDR3 runs to 13 residues. V was cut by 1 base and J by 10 bases, with 13 bases left in between. Germline CDR1 reads SEHNR; CDR2 reads FQNEAQ (reference sequence). The full variable domain, with the rest looked up from reference TRBV7-9 and TRBJ1-1, is DTGVSQNPRHKITKRGQNVTFRCDPISEHNRLYWYRQTLGQGPEFLTYFQNEAQLEKSRLLSDRFSAERPKGSFSTLEIQRTEQGDSAMYLCASSLGPSGGAFFGQGTRLTVV.

This clone was observed a handful of times. The chain combines TRBV9 with TRBJ2-5, with a possible D match to TRBD2 (5 bases). This CDR3 spans 16 amino acids. Trimming stripped 1 base from V and 5 bases from J, with 18 bases between. CDR1 is SGDLS, CDR2 YYNGEE, per germline. CDR3: CASSVNDGPGGETQYF. CDR3 nucleotide sequence: TGTGCCAGCAGCGTAAACGACGGCCCAGGCGGGGAGACCCAGTACTTC.

This clone was seen only once. This chain joins TRBV6-5 and TRBJ1-5; TRBD1 might be the D (5 bases). V lost 7 bases to trimming and J lost 2 bases, with 9 bases between them. Germline V gene sequence: CDR1 MNHEY, CDR2 SVGAGI. There are 13 residues in the CDR3. In DNA, the CDR3 is TGTGCCAGCATGCGGGACGGCAATCAGCCCCAGCATTTT. It encodes CASMRDGNQPQHF.

This clone was found a few times. The CDR3: CASSKQGYEQYF. CDR3 DNA: TGTGCCAGCAGTAAGCAGGGGTACGAGCAGTACTTC. This chain connects TRBV11-2 to TRBJ2-7; maybe TRBD1 (6 bases). The CDR3 consists of 12 residues. The V gene lost 6 bases and the J gene lost 4 bases, with 10 bases spanning the gap. Germline-derived CDR1 and CDR2 are SGHAT and FQNNGV. The variable domain in full, with the rest retrieved from reference TRBV11-2 and TRBJ2-7, is EAGVAQSPRYKIIEKRQSVAFWCNPISGHATLYWYQQILGQGPKLLIQFQNNGVVDDSQLPKDRFSAERLKGVDSTLKIQPAKLEDSAVYLCASSKQGYEQYFGPGTRLTVT.